This T cell receptor (beta chain) was found in a study of CD8 T cells in Susac syndrome. A quantity of about 0.45 to 1 ug RNA underwent reverse transcription using random hexamers. TCRdb fed the immunoSEQ multiplex PCR reads into MiXCR, producing one record per CDR3 protein. Among a few hundred thousand distinct CDR3 sequences listed, around 85% were seen once. V was trimmed by 2 bases and J by 4 bases, leaving 15 bases between them. The CDR3 sequence is 15 residues long. Germline values: CDR1 MDHEN, CDR2 SYDVKM. Blood CD8+ and CD4+ T cells underwent high-throughput TCR beta sequencing. The sequenced sample was CD8+ T cells from PBMCs. The receptor comes from a human donor with multiple sclerosis. V and J are TRBV28 and TRBJ2-7; perhaps TRBD1 as D (6 bases). CDR3 coding DNA: TGTGCCAGCAGTTTACGGGTAGGGGGAAAGTACGAGCAGTACTTC. This codes for CASSLRVGGKYEQYF. The variable domain in full, completed from reference TRBV28 and TRBJ2-7, reads DVKVTQSSRYLVKRTGEKVFLECVQDMDHENMFWYRQDPGLGLRLIYFSYDVKMKEKGDIPEGYSVSREKKERFSLILESASTNQTSMYLCASSLRVGGKYEQYFGPGTRLTVT.